The sequence of this T cell receptor beta chain was determined in a study of CD8+ T cells in alopecia areata. Regarding treatment: oral pan-JAK inhibitor, 5-10 mg twice daily. After removal of 2 bases from V and 5 bases from J, the junction contained 7 bases not matched to a gene. CDR1 is SNHLY, CDR2 FYNNEI, per germline. The CDR3 has 15 amino acids. Following RNA extraction, reverse transcription yielded cDNA that acted as the sequencing template. Only in-frame clones appear in the TCRdb table, and some are missing; sequencing was by immunoSEQ multiplex PCR. Of roughly 60,000 clones in the sample, 46% were seen once.

This TCR came from a human donor with alopecia areata. The material sequenced was CD8+ T cells sorted from blood, taken between weeks 36 and 40, from a patient treated with tofacitinib. The V and J genes are TRBV2 and TRBJ2-7, with 9 positions matching TRBD2. The CDR3 nucleotides are TGTGCCAGCAGTGAACTGCGGGAGGGTTGGCACGAGCAGTACTTC. Translating gives CASSELREGWHEQYF.